One sample yielded the 4 T cell receptor beta chains listed below, sequenced in a study of CD8 T cells in ankylosing spondylitis (dated by TCRdb to 2017 to 2019). Libraries were made using 5' RACE. The run used an Illumina MiSeq. The public reads were run again by TCRdb, first through fastp at Q25 and then through MiXCR, and only productive beta chains were kept. Each CDR3 protein appears once, grouped with its most common genes and DNA. The sample data list roughly 36,000 distinct CDR3 sequences, and 12% to 15% of these were observed just once. The ten largest account for around a third of the sample. Sequencing was done on a sample of blood. The receptors were sampled from a male donor with ankylosing spondylitis or in good health (not recorded which).

The rearrangement links TRBV28 to TRBJ2-5, with D uncertain. V was clipped by 5 bases and J by 5 bases, with 9 bases between them. Germline-derived CDR1 and CDR2 are MDHEN and SYDVKM. This CDR3 is 12 amino acids long. This CDR3 reads CASSLNEETQYF. CDR3 in DNA: TGTGCCAGCAGTCTAAATGAGGAGACCCAGTACTTC.

V usage is TRBV24-1 and J usage is TRBJ2-2; 7 nucleotides align to TRBD2. Germline V lookup: CDR1 KGHDR, CDR2 SFDVKD. The CDR3 has 19 residues. J was trimmed by 0 bases and V by 4 bases; bases with no gene match: 13. The CDR3 DNA sequence: TGTGCCACCAGTGACCCCTGGGGACGGACTAGATCGAACACCGGGGAGCTGTTTTTT. Residues: CATSDPWGRTRSNTGELFF.

This clonotype has a handful of counts. The chain joins TRBV20-1 to TRBJ2-5, with D hard to call. V was trimmed by 5 bases and J by 5 bases, leaving 12 bases between them. The CDR3 sequence is 12 residues long. Germline V CDR1 and CDR2: DFQATT, SNEGSKA (reference sequence). The CDR3 loop reads CSAGPRTETQYF. In nucleotides, the CDR3 is TGCAGTGCTGGCCCAAGAACGGAGACCCAGTACTTC.

The V gene is TRBV7-2, the J gene TRBJ1-1; weak D call: TRBD1 (5 bases). CDR1 and CDR2 (germline): SGHTA, FQGNSA. This CDR3 comprises 14 residues. V was trimmed by 4 bases and J by 1 base, leaving 10 bases between them. Here the CDR3 reads CASSSGLSNTEAFF. As DNA, the CDR3 is TGTGCCAGCAGCTCGGGACTGTCGAACACTGAAGCTTTCTTT.